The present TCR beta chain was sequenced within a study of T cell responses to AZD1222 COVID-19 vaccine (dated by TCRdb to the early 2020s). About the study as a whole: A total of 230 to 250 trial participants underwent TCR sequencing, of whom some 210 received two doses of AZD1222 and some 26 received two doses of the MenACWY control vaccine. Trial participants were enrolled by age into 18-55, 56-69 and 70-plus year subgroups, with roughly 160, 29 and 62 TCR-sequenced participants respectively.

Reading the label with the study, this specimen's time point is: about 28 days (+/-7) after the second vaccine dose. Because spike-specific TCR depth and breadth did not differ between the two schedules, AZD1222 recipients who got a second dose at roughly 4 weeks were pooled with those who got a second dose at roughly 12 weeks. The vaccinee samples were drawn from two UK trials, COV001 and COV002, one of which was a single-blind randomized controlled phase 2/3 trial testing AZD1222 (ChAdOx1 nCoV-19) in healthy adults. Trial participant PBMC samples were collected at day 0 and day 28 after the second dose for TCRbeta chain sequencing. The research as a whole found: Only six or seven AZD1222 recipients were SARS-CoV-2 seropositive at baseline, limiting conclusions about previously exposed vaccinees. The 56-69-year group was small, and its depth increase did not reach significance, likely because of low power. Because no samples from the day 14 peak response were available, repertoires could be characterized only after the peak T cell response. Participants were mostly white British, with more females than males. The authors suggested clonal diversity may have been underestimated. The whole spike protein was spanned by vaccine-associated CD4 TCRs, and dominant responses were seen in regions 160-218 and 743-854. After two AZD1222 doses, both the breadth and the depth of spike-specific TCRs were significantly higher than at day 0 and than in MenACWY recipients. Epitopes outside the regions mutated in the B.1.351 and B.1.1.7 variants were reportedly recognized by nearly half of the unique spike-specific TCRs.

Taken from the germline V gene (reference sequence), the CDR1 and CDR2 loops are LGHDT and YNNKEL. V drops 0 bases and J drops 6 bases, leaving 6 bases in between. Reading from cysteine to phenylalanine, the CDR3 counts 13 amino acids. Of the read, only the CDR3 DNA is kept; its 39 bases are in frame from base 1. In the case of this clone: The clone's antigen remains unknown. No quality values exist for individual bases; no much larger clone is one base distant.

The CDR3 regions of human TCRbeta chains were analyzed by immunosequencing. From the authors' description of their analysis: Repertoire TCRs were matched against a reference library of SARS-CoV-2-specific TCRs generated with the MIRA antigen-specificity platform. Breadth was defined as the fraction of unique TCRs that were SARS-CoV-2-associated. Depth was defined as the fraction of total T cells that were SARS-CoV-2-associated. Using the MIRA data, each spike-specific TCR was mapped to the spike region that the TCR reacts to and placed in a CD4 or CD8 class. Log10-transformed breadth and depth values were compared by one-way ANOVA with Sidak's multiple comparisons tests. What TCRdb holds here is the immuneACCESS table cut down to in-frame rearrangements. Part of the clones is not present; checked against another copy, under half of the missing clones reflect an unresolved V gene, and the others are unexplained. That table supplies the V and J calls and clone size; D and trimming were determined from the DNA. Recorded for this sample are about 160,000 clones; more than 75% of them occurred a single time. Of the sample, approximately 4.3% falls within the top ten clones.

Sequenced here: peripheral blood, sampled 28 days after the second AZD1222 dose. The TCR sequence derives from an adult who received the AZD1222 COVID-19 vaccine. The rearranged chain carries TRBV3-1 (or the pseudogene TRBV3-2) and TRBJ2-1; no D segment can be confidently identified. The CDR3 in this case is CASSQDRSNEQFF. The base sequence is TGTGCCAGCAGCCAAGATCGATCCAATGAGCAGTTCTTC.